Following are 5 T cell receptor beta chains from one sample sequenced in a study of early T cells in non-severe SARS-CoV-2 infection. Using its own MiXCR run on the 5' RACE reads, TCRdb lists one record per CDR3 protein. This table holds more than 70,000 distinct CDR3 sequences, over 9% found once. Material: whole blood. These receptor sequences come from an adult who was a healthcare worker with PCR-confirmed SARS-CoV-2 infection or an uninfected control (not recorded which).

V is TRBV2 and J is TRBJ2-2; TRBD1 is a possible D gene (6 bases). V lost 8 bases to trimming and J lost 6 bases, with 16 bases between them. In germline, CDR1 is SNHLY, CDR2 FYNNEI. The CDR3 has 14 residues. The CDR3 coding sequence is TGTGCCAGCCTAGAAGGGGGTGTGTCCGGGGAGCTGTTTTTT. This codes for CASLEGGVSGELFF.

This clonotype has just a few counts. The J gene is TRBJ1-2, the V gene TRBV6-5; unclear D gene. V gave up 7 bases and J gave up 3 bases, with 12 bases separating them. Germline V CDR1 and CDR2: MNHEY, SVGAGI. There are 13 residues in the CDR3. The DNA for the CDR3 is TGTGCCAGCACCAGGAGTGAGGACTATGGCTACACCTTC. Translated, it gives CASTRSEDYGYTF.

The sample holds a few counts of this clonotype. The rearrangement joins TRBV6-2 or TRBV6-3 to TRBJ2-7; 10 bases fit TRBD1. Germline loops: CDR1 MNHEY, CDR2 SVGEGT. CDR3 length: 16 residues. After removal of 6 bases from V and 6 bases from J, the junction contained 14 bases not matched to a gene. Here the CDR3 reads CASSPLGTGVISEQYF. The CDR3 DNA reads TGTGCCAGCAGCCCACTCGGGACAGGGGTTATCTCCGAGCAGTACTTC.

This clonotype showed up just a few times. J is TRBJ2-1 and V is TRBV3-1; D is unclear. This CDR3 spans 13 amino acids. Trimming shortened V by 0 bases and J by 12 bases, and 12 bases separated the two germline ends. Germline V CDR1 and CDR2: LGHDT, YNNKEL (reference sequence). DNA for the CDR3: TGTGCCAGCAGCCAAGATAGGGCAATGACGCAGTTCTTC. Protein sequence: CASSQDRAMTQFF.

This clonotype was seen more than once but under ten times. The V call is TRBV7-9, the J call TRBJ1-6; TRBD1 agrees at 7 bases. CDR1 SEHNR and CDR2 FQNEAQ come from the germline V gene (reference sequence). V lost 5 bases to trimming and J lost 8 bases; unmatched junction nucleotides: 6. The CDR3 contains 14 residues. For the CDR3, the DNA is TGTGCCAGCAGCCGGAACACAGGGGATTCACCCCTCCACTTT. It yields the protein CASSRNTGDSPLHF.